These 6 T cell receptor beta chains share one sample of origin, sequenced in a study of blood T cell repertoires in COVID-19 (TCRdb year 2020). Preparation of the library involved the immunoSEQ multiplex PCR assay. TCRdb carries this immuneACCESS record with in-frame sequences only. Its versions omit some clonotypes, under half of them owing to an unresolved V gene in the studies checked, with the rest unexplained. This sample is represented by some 240,000 clones; approximately 85% of them were singletons. The ten largest clones take up about 5.6% of the sample. Sequences were obtained from peripheral blood. The receptors originated from a woman between 65 and 79 years old with COVID-19, enrolled during active disease.

The chain is built from TRBV29-1 and TRBJ2-7; tentatively, D is TRBD1 (5 bases). Trimming left V 3 bases short and J 4 bases short, with 10 bases between. The germline gives CDR1 SQVTM, CDR2 ANQGSEA. The CDR3 totals 12 residues. The CDR3 here is CSVEAAGYEQYF. The CDR3 DNA reads TGCAGCGTTGAGGCGGCAGGGTACGAGCAGTACTTC.

This sequence joins TRBV3-1 (or the pseudogene TRBV3-2) and TRBJ1-6; 7 bases align to TRBD1. Unmatched junction bases numbered 10, after V lost 0 bases and J lost 14 bases. Germline V CDR1 and CDR2: LGHDT, YNNKEL (reference sequence). The CDR3 sequence is 15 residues long. The CDR3 DNA is TGTGCCAGCAGCCAAGATGGGGTTCCCAGGGGGACCCTCCACTTT. Its translation is CASSQDGVPRGTLHF.

This chain joins TRBV5-6 and TRBJ2-7, with D perhaps matching TRBD1 (7 bases). V lost 2 bases to trimming and J lost 2 bases, with 11 bases between them. The germline V gene encodes CDR1 SGHDT and CDR2 YYEEEE. The CDR3 is 14 amino acids. CDR3 in DNA: TGTGCCAGCAGCTTCAGGGGGGCCCCCTACGAGCAGTACTTC. It codes for CASSFRGAPYEQYF.

This clone has a count of ten or more. This chain uses TRBV4-3 with TRBJ2-7, with TRBD1 matching over 7 bases. This CDR3 has 16 residues. The V and J ends lost 1 base and 3 bases, in that order; junction bases with no gene match: 9. The V gene's germline CDR1 is LGHNA and CDR2 YSLEER. CDR3 amino acids: CASSQARDSGIYEQYF. CDR3 sequence (DNA): TGCGCCAGCAGCCAAGCCCGGGACAGTGGGATCTACGAGCAGTACTTC.

V usage is TRBV19 and J usage is TRBJ2-1, with TRBD2 identical over 10 bases. Germline V lookup: CDR1 LNHDA, CDR2 SQIVND (reference sequence). This CDR3 spans 17 amino acids. V dropped 2 bases and J dropped 6; count of bases not matched to a gene: 10. CDR3 bases: TGTGCCAGTAGTATATGGGGAGTAGCGGGAGGCCCCAATGAGCAGTTCTTC. Amino acid sequence: CASSIWGVAGGPNEQFF.

This clone was detected once. The rearrangement joins TRBV27 to TRBJ1-3; D gene unclear. Germline CDR1 MNHEY, CDR2 SMNVEV (reference sequence). The CDR3 spans 16 residues. V lost 3 bases to trimming and J lost 0 bases, with 12 bases between them. DNA for the CDR3: TGTGCCAGCAGTTTCGAGCACTTAATCTCTGGAAACACCATATATTTT. Protein: CASSFEHLISGNTIYF.